This entry lists 21 T cell receptor beta chains sequenced from one sample in a study of a mutant IDH1 vaccine in newly diagnosed glioma. The antigens these receptors bind are not known. Method: immunoSEQ multiplex PCR; TCRdb's copy keeps in-frame clones and lacks some. The sample contains about 54,000 clones, 86% of which appear only once. Documented time point: week 35, safety follow-up. What each vaccine dose contained was 300 ug of mutant IDH1 20-mer peptide, accompanied by topical imiquimod. The source material was PBMCs, sampled from a glioma patient whose treatment included an IDH1 peptide vaccine. The receptors were gathered from a man between 40 and 49 years old with glioma.

This clone occurred once. The CDR3 protein is CASSFYRSSGNTIYF. As DNA, the CDR3 is TGTGCCAGCAGCTTTTACAGGTCGTCTGGAAACACCATATATTTT. The chain recombines TRBV5-4 with TRBJ1-3; D is possibly TRBD1 (5 bases). The CDR3 spans 15 residues. Germline V gene lookup returns CDR1 SGHNT and CDR2 YYREEE (reference sequence). V was shortened by 2 bases and J by 1 base, with 10 bases between the two germline ends.

The CDR3 is CASSDSYRGDYGYTF. In DNA form, the CDR3 reads TGTGCCAGCAGTGACTCGTACAGGGGGGACTATGGCTACACCTTC. The chain recombines TRBV6-4 with TRBJ1-2; 8 positions match TRBD1. CDR3 length: 15 amino acids. With V trimmed by 0 bases and J by 3 bases, 3 bases remained unmatched. CDR1 is MRHNA and CDR2 is SNTAGT in the germline V gene.

This chain joins TRBV7-2 and TRBJ1-4; weak D call: TRBD1 (5 bases). This CDR3 has 15 amino acids. V was trimmed by 6 bases and J by 0 bases, leaving 11 bases between them. Germline V lookup: CDR1 SGHTA, CDR2 FQGNSA. CDR3 region: CASRRDVATNEKLFF. In nucleotides, the CDR3 is TGTGCCAGCAGACGGGACGTTGCAACTAATGAAAAACTGTTTTTT.

The rearrangement uses TRBV7-2 and TRBJ2-5, with a weak D call TRBD1 (6 bases). Trimming cost V 6 bases and J 2 bases, with 13 bases left between them. The germline CDR1 and CDR2 sequences are SGHTA and FQGNSA. This CDR3 region has 14 residues. In DNA form, the CDR3 reads TGTGCCAGCAGTGAAAGAGGGGGTCAAGAGACCCAGTACTTC. The encoded protein is CASSERGGQETQYF.

This clone has just one count. The V and J genes are TRBV30 and TRBJ2-4; 9 bases are a match to TRBD2. The CDR3 sequence is 18 residues long. CDR1 is GTSNPN, CDR2 SVGIG, per germline (reference sequence). J lost 0 bases, V lost 3 bases, and 12 bases had no gene match. In nucleotides, the CDR3 is TGTGCCTGGAGCAAGAGCGGGAGGCGGTCGCGAGCCAAAAACATTCAGTACTTC. This sequence encodes CAWSKSGRRSRAKNIQYF.

DNA for the CDR3: TGTGCCAGCATTATGACTAGCAGTAGCACAGATACGCAGTATTTT. As protein: CASIMTSSSTDTQYF. The chain couples TRBV2 to TRBJ2-3; 7 positions agree with TRBD2. Unmatched junction bases numbered 7, after V lost 7 bases and J lost 0 bases. The length of the CDR3 is 15 residues. Germline CDR1 reads SNHLY; CDR2 reads FYNNEI.

The V gene is TRBV18, the J gene TRBJ2-6; no reliable D call. The CDR3 runs to 16 residues. The germline V and J ends were trimmed by 3 bases and 0 bases, with 9 bases remaining between them. CDR1 is KGHSH and CDR2 is LQKENI in the germline V gene. As DNA, the CDR3 is TGTGCCAGCTCACCGCGGACCCTCTCTGGGGCCAACGTCCTGACTTTC. Protein: CASSPRTLSGANVLTF.

The chain recombines TRBV5-1 with TRBJ2-2, with 12 bases fitting TRBD2. With V trimmed by 4 bases and J by 4 bases, 11 bases remained unmatched. The CDR3 extends over 18 amino acids. Germline V gene lookup returns CDR1 SGHRS and CDR2 YFSETQ. The CDR3 protein is CASSGTLAGGPGTGELFF. The CDR3 DNA sequence: TGCGCCAGCAGCGGCACCCTAGCGGGAGGGCCCGGCACCGGGGAGCTGTTTTTT.

This chain joins TRBV29-1 and TRBJ1-5; weak D call: TRBD1 (6 bases). This CDR3 region has 12 residues. Deletions cut 6 bases from V and 5 bases from J, with 11 bases between. The germline V gene has CDR1 SQVTM and CDR2 ANQGSEA. The CDR3 here is CSVRDTYQPQHF. CDR3 nucleotide sequence: TGCAGCGTCCGGGACACCTATCAGCCCCAGCATTTT.

This chain joins TRBV2 and TRBJ2-5; TRBD2 is a possible D gene (6 bases). CDR3 size: 15 residues. V was shortened by 7 bases and J by 2 bases, with 17 bases between the two germline ends. The V gene's germline CDR1 is SNHLY and CDR2 FYNNEI. For the CDR3, the DNA is TGTGCCAGCAACCCCGTGGGGGGTCAGCAAGAGACCCAGTACTTC. It is translated as CASNPVGGQQETQYF.

The rearrangement links TRBV2 to TRBJ2-5, with a possible D match to TRBD1 (6 bases). There are 13 residues in the CDR3. Deletions cut 7 bases from V and 5 bases from J, with 14 bases between. Germline V gene lookup returns CDR1 SNHLY and CDR2 FYNNEI. In DNA, the CDR3 is TGTGCCAGCAACCTAGGGGGTGAGGAGACCCAGTACTTC. Translated, it gives CASNLGGEETQYF. Full variable domain (remainder filled in from reference TRBV2 and TRBJ2-5): EPEVTQTPSHQVTQMGQEVILRCVPISNHLYFYWYRQILGQKVEFLVSFYNNEISEKSEIFDDQFSVERPDGSNFTLKIRSTKLEDSAMYFCASNLGGEETQYFGPGTRLLVL.

V usage is TRBV7-8 and J usage is TRBJ1-4, with D tentatively TRBD1 (5 bases). V dropped 5 bases and J dropped 8 bases, with 18 bases sitting between them. Per the germline V gene, CDR1 is SGHVS and CDR2 is FQNEAQ. The CDR3 spans 15 residues. This CDR3 is CASSPGTPWGEKLFF. For the CDR3, the DNA is TGTGCCAGCAGCCCCGGGACGCCTTGGGGAGAAAAACTGTTTTTT.

The V gene is TRBV6-5, the J gene TRBJ1-2; tentative D call: TRBD1 (5 bases). The CDR3 has 15 residues. V gave up 5 bases and J gave up 5 bases, with 18 bases separating them. CDR1 and CDR2 (germline): MNHEY, SVGAGI. The CDR3 DNA reads as TGTGCCAGCAGTGGGCCCCGGGGGACTGGATATGGCTACACCTTC. Protein product: CASSGPRGTGYGYTF.

The chain joins TRBV19 to TRBJ1-6; D call uncertain. CDR1 LNHDA and CDR2 SQIVND come from the germline V gene (reference sequence). The CDR3 totals 12 residues. Trimming removed 3 bases from V and 7 bases from J, with 4 bases in between. The CDR3 is CASSMGNSPLHF. DNA for the CDR3: TGTGCCAGTAGTATGGGAAATTCACCCCTCCACTTT.

The rearrangement joins TRBV25-1 to TRBJ2-3; 15 bases align to TRBD2. This CDR3 is built from 15 residues. Germline values: CDR1 MGHDK, CDR2 SYGVNS. The trim removed 8 bases at V and 8 bases at J, leaving 8 bases unmatched. CDR3 nucleotide sequence: TGTGCCAGCGGACTAGCGGGAGGGCTTCATAGTACGCAGTATTTT. Translation gives CASGLAGGLHSTQYF.

The CDR3 protein is CACSRGYTGAKNIQYF. CDR3 DNA sequence: TGTGCCTGCTCTCGGGGCTACACGGGGGCCAAAAACATTCAGTACTTC. The chain combines TRBV5-6 with TRBJ2-4; D could derive from TRBD1 or TRBD2 (5 bases each). CDR1 and CDR2 from the germline V gene are SGHDT and YYEEEE. The V end lost 10 bases, the J end lost 1 base, and 21 bases lay between the germline ends. The CDR3 is made up of 16 amino acids.

V usage is TRBV2 and J usage is TRBJ2-3; D perhaps matches TRBD2 (5 bases). With 8 bases removed from V and 5 bases from J, the gap between germline ends came to 11 bases. Germline V gene lookup returns CDR1 SNHLY and CDR2 FYNNEI. The CDR3 spans 12 residues. The chain's CDR3 is CASVRRQDTQYF. DNA of the CDR3: TGTGCCAGCGTCCGGAGGCAAGATACGCAGTATTTT.

The V and J genes are TRBV6-5 and TRBJ2-3; D not resolved. The V gene's germline CDR1 is MNHEY and CDR2 SVGAGI. This CDR3 is 12 amino acids long. V lost 6 bases, J lost 1 base, and 5 bases lay in between. The CDR3 nucleotides are TGTGCCAGCAGCCCCGGCACAGATACGCAGTATTTT. Amino acid sequence: CASSPGTDTQYF.

The V and J genes are TRBV2 and TRBJ2-7; 8 positions match TRBD1. Germline V gene data show CDR1 as SNHLY and CDR2 as FYNNEI. The CDR3 runs 17 residues. J gave up 3 bases and V 5 bases, and 15 bases lay outside the gene matches. Here the CDR3 DNA reads TGTGCCAGCAGTCCCGACATGCCGGGACAGGCCCGCTACGAGCAGTACTTC. Amino acids: CASSPDMPGQARYEQYF.

V is TRBV5-6 and J is TRBJ2-1, with D unresolved. V gave up 2 bases and J gave up 8 bases, with 17 bases separating them. This CDR3 region has 15 residues. Germline CDR1 is SGHDT and CDR2 is YYEEEE. The CDR3 DNA reads TGTGCCAGCAGCTTTCCGGCTAAGGTATATCATGAGCAGTTCTTC. Protein product: CASSFPAKVYHEQFF. Drawing the rest from reference TRBV5-6 and TRBJ2-1, the complete variable domain is DAGVTQSPTHLIKTRGQQVTLRCSPKSGHDTVSWYQQALGQGPQFIFQYYEEEERQRGNFPDRFSGHQFPNYSSELNVNALLLGDSALYLCASSFPAKVYHEQFFGPGTRLTVL.

This clone was detected once. The chain combines TRBV28 with TRBJ2-7, with D possibly TRBD1 on 5 matching bases. Germline V CDR1 and CDR2: MDHEN, SYDVKM. Trimming shortened V by 6 bases and J by 2 bases, and 11 bases separated the two germline ends. This CDR3 contains 13 residues. CDR3 sequence (DNA): TGTGCCAGCAGATCGACAGAGACCTACGAGCAGTACTTC. Encoded protein: CASRSTETYEQYF.